This is a list of T cell receptor beta chains from one sample in a study of vaccination effects on CD4 cells after COVID-19. Their antigens are not known. Using immunoSEQ multiplex PCR, the repertoire was profiled, and TCRdb retains in-frame clones only, with some absent. This sample carries approximately 30,000 clones, roughly 70% of them seen once, and the ten largest clones take approximately 10%. This sample comprised CD4+ T cells from PBMCs cultured with HCoV-NL63 spike peptides, obtained after COVID-19 vaccination. The origin of the receptors is a human donor who received a COVID-19 vaccine. Both conserved end residues are part of each CDR3. The D gene is left open where the match is weak. Size tells how often a clone was seen (once, few, many) or the class of an expanded clone, and some rows leave it out.

>TRBV11-2|TRBD1|NA|TRBJ2-7
TGTGCCAGCAGCTTAGACAGGGGGCACGAGCAGTACTTC
CASSLDRGHEQYF
>TRBV2|NA|NA|TRBJ2-6
TGTGCCAGCATCAAAGGACAAGGTGGGGCCAACGTCCTGACTTTC
CASIKGQGGANVLTF
>TRBV7-9|NA|NA|TRBJ1-3
TGTGCCAGCAGGGGAACAACCGACACGCCAAAGTTT
CASRGTTDTPKF
>TRBV24-1|NA|NA|TRBJ2-1
TGTGCCACCAGTGATGGGGAGGAGCAGTTCTTC
CATSDGEEQFF
>TRBV4-1|TRBD1|once|TRBJ2-5
TGCGCCAGCAGCCAAGATCTGGGGGCCAGGGGGCTTGGAGAGACCCAGTACTTC
CASSQDLGARGLGETQYF
>TRBV7-9|TRBD2|NA|TRBJ2-5
TGTGCCAGCAGCTTAGCTAGCGGGCAAGAGACCCAGTACTTC
CASSLASGQETQYF
>TRBV27|TRBD2|NA|TRBJ2-1
TGTGCCAGCAGTCAATCCGGGACTAGCTCCAATGAGCAGTTCTTC
CASSQSGTSSNEQFF
>TRBV14|NA|NA|TRBJ1-3
TGTGCCAGCAGCCAAGAATACGGAAACACCATATATTTT
CASSQEYGNTIYF
>TRBV7-6|NA|NA|TRBJ2-7
TGTGCCAGCAGCTTATTGGCCAGAACAAGGAGCTCCTACGAGCAGTACTTC
CASSLLARTRSSYEQYF
>TRBV3-1/TRBV3-2|NA|NA|TRBJ2-7
TGTGCCAGCAGCCAAGGGGGCGGGATGCAGTACTTC
CASSQGGGMQYF
>TRBV19|NA|NA|TRBJ1-2
TGTGCCAGTAGTATTGCGGGACCCATCGGGTATGGCTACACCTTC
CASSIAGPIGYGYTF
>TRBV25-1|TRBD1|once|TRBJ2-7
TGTGCCAGCAGTGGCTTTTTGGGACAGAGTAGATACGAGCAGTACTTC
CASSGFLGQSRYEQYF
>TRBV19|NA|NA|TRBJ1-2
TGTGCCAGTAGTATTGGGGAACTTGGTGGCTACACCTTC
CASSIGELGGYTF
>TRBV2|NA|NA|TRBJ2-7
TGTGCCAGCAGTTCGAATGGTCAGGGATATCAGTACTTC
CASSSNGQGYQYF
>TRBV19|TRBD1|NA|TRBJ2-3
TGTGCCAGTAGTAGGACCCCACAGGGGGCTACAGATACGCAGTATTTT
CASSRTPQGATDTQYF
>TRBV15|NA|NA|TRBJ1-5
TGTGCCACCAGCGGAACAGGGAATCAGCCCCAGCATTTT
CATSGTGNQPQHF
>TRBV3-1/TRBV3-2|NA|NA|TRBJ2-3
TGTGCCAGCACATCTGGCGGGGACACAGATACGCAGTATTTT
CASTSGGDTDTQYF
>TRBV5-8|TRBD2|NA|TRBJ2-1
TGTGCCAGCAGCTTAAGGAGCGGGAGGGTTAATGAGCAGTTCTTC
CASSLRSGRVNEQFF
>TRBV4-2|NA|NA|TRBJ2-6
TGTGCCAGCAGCAGGTCGACCAAAGGTTGTCGGGCCAACGTCCTGACTTTC
CASSRSTKGCRANVLTF
>TRBV27|NA|once|TRBJ2-5
TGTGCCAGCCAGCCTCCCCAGGGACCCCAAGAGACCCAGTACTTC
CASQPPQGPQETQYF
>TRBV5-1|TRBD1|NA|TRBJ2-5
TGCGCCAGCAGCTGGGACAGTCCCGAGACCCAGTACTTC
CASSWDSPETQYF
>TRBV12-3/TRBV12-4|NA|NA|TRBJ1-1
TGTGCCAGCAGTGCGGGGAGCACTGAAGCTTTCTTT
CASSAGSTEAFF
>TRBV25-1|NA|NA|TRBJ1-1
TGTGCCGCCTGGAGCGATCTGAACACTGAAGCTTTCTTT
CAAWSDLNTEAFF
>TRBV6-4|NA|NA|TRBJ1-1
TGTGCCAGCAGTGGTCCAGGGAACACTGAAGCTTTCTTT
CASSGPGNTEAFF
>TRBV6-5|NA|NA|TRBJ1-2
TGTGCCAGCGGGGATAACAGGGCAGCCTACACCTTC
CASGDNRAAYTF
>TRBV11-1|NA|NA|TRBJ1-1
TGTGCCAGCAGCCAAGATTCCCGGGGGGCCACTGAAGCTTTCTTT
CASSQDSRGATEAFF
>TRBV11-2|NA|NA|TRBJ2-7
TGTGCCAGCAGAACCAGCGGGTTGGGTAGCGAGCAGTACTTC
CASRTSGLGSEQYF
>TRBV12-3/TRBV12-4|NA|once|TRBJ1-1
TGTGCCAGCAGCGCAGGGTACACTGAAGCTTTCTTT
CASSAGYTEAFF
>TRBV6-5|NA|NA|TRBJ1-4
TGTGCCAGCAGTTTTTCTCCCTGGGAAAAACTGTTTTTT
CASSFSPWEKLFF
>TRBV6-5|NA|NA|TRBJ1-1
TGTGCCAGCACCGGGGGAGGAACTGAAGCTTTCTTT
CASTGGGTEAFF
>TRBV7-2|NA|few|TRBJ2-5
TGTGCCAGCTCCTCCCTGAAAGTAACCCAGTACTTC
CASSSLKVTQYF
>TRBV6-5|TRBD1|few|TRBJ1-6
TGTGCCAGCACCTCGGGGCAGGGGGATTCACCCCTCCACTTT
CASTSGQGDSPLHF
>TRBV5-1|NA|NA|TRBJ1-3
TGCGCCAGCAGCTCTGGCCTCCCCGGCTCTGGAAACACCATATATTTT
CASSSGLPGSGNTIYF
>TRBV29-1|TRBD1|NA|TRBJ2-7
TGCAGCGTCGCCCGGGACAGGGGTGACGAGCAGTACTTC
CSVARDRGDEQYF
>TRBV5-1|NA|NA|TRBJ1-2
TGCGCCAGCAGCTTGGAGCCGACGGGCGGCTATGGCTACACCTTC
CASSLEPTGGYGYTF
>TRBV9|TRBD2|NA|TRBJ2-7
TGTGCCAGCAGCGCCCGGGGGGGGTCCCACGAGCAGTACTTC
CASSARGGSHEQYF
>TRBV6-6|NA|NA|TRBJ2-1
TGTGCCAGCAGTCCCCCACTCACGTACAATGAGCAGTTCTTC
CASSPPLTYNEQFF
>TRBV5-4|TRBD1|NA|TRBJ2-7
TGTGCCAGCAGCTCGGACAGGAAGACTACCTACGAGCAGTACTTC
CASSSDRKTTYEQYF
>TRBV7-9|TRBD1|NA|TRBJ1-2
TGTGCCAGCAGCTTAGCGACAGGGGCAAACTATGGCTACACCTTC
CASSLATGANYGYTF
>TRBV29-1|NA|NA|TRBJ2-7
TGCAGCGTCGAAGCCGGGACGCTAAGCTCCTACGAGCAGTACTTC
CSVEAGTLSSYEQYF
>TRBV5-1|TRBD1|NA|TRBJ2-3
TGCGCCAGCAGCGCGGGACAGGGAAGCACAGATACGCAGTATTTT
CASSAGQGSTDTQYF
>TRBV12-3/TRBV12-4|TRBD1|NA|TRBJ2-5
TGTGCCAGCAGTTGGACAGGGGGAGAGACCCAGTACTTC
CASSWTGGETQYF
>TRBV5-1|TRBD2|few|TRBJ2-1
TGCGCCAGCAGCTTGGGGCTAGCGGACTACAATGAGCAGTTCTTC
CASSLGLADYNEQFF
>TRBV25-1|NA|NA|TRBJ1-4
TGTGCCAGCAGTGAATTCAGCACAACTAATGAAAAACTGTTTTTT
CASSEFSTTNEKLFF